A single sample is the source of the 15 T cell receptor beta chains below, sequenced in a study of shared clonotypes between healthy human individuals. CD45RO negativity and positive selection for CCR7 defined naive CD8 cells, a population that excluded terminally differentiated effector memory CD45RA+ cells. This table comes from immunoSEQ multiplex PCR, and its TCRdb copy is limited to in-frame clones, with some not included. The sample includes some 1,900,000 clones, approximately 94% of them seen just once. Sequencing input: naive CD8+ T cells sorted from blood. These receptors all stem from a man aged 18 to 30 in good health.

The V and J genes are TRBV7-9 and TRBJ2-7, with 8 bases fitting TRBD1. Trimming removed 5 bases from V and 2 bases from J; junction bases left unmatched: 11. The germline CDR1 and CDR2 sequences are SEHNR and FQNEAQ (reference sequence). The CDR3 loop spans 16 amino acids. The CDR3 region is CASSTEDRARAYEQYF. In DNA, the CDR3 is TGTGCCAGCAGCACCGAGGACAGGGCAAGGGCCTACGAGCAGTACTTC.

In regard to this clone: The sample has other DNA sequences that encode this CDR3 too. The chain links TRBV18 to TRBJ1-1; D remains unclear. From germline, CDR1 is KGHSH and CDR2 LQKENI. V was trimmed by 2 bases and J by 3 bases, leaving 4 bases between them. CDR3 length equals 12 residues. As DNA, the CDR3 is TGTGCCAGCTCACCAGGGGACACTGAAGCTTTCTTT. Encoded protein: CASSPGDTEAFF.

V usage is TRBV7-9 and J usage is TRBJ2-2, with no clear D. CDR1 is SEHNR, CDR2 FQNEAQ, per germline (reference sequence). This CDR3 spans 15 amino acids. V lost 2 bases and J 0 bases, leaving 7 bases between the germline ends. The DNA for the CDR3 is TGTGCCAGCAGCTTACCCCAGGCGAACACCGGGGAGCTGTTTTTT. Amino acids: CASSLPQANTGELFF.

This chain connects TRBV11-2 to TRBJ1-6; D gene unclear. The CDR3 totals 12 residues. Between the trimmed V and J ends, which lost 6 bases and 6 bases, there was a span of 6 bases. CDR1 is SGHAT and CDR2 is FQNNGV in the germline V gene. As DNA, the CDR3 is TGTGCCAGCAGGGACGGTAATTCACCCCTCCACTTT. Amino acids: CASRDGNSPLHF.

The V call is TRBV19, the J call TRBJ2-7; D not resolved. V was cut by 3 bases and J by 4 bases, with 7 bases left in between. The CDR3 loop spans 12 amino acids. Germline-derived CDR1 and CDR2 are LNHDA and SQIVND (reference sequence). CDR3 in amino acids: CASSIVGYEQYF. The DNA of the CDR3 is TGTGCCAGTAGTATCGTCGGTTACGAGCAGTACTTC.

Worth noting for this clone: Other DNA sequences in the sample encode the same CDR3. The chain couples TRBV27 to TRBJ2-7; the match to TRBD1 covers 11 bases. Losses at the gene ends were 2 bases for V and 6 bases for J; bases not matched to a gene: 0. The CDR3 extends over 13 amino acids. Germline V gene sequence: CDR1 MNHEY, CDR2 SMNVEV (reference sequence). The CDR3 DNA reads as TGTGCCAGCAGTTTAGGGACAGGGGGCGAGCAGTACTTC. Its protein product is CASSLGTGGEQYF.

The V gene is TRBV27, the J gene TRBJ2-3; 7 bases agree with TRBD2. Germline V gene lookup returns CDR1 MNHEY and CDR2 SMNVEV (reference sequence). V shed 6 bases, J shed 4 bases, and the junction held 7 bases outside the gene matches. The length of the CDR3 is 14 residues. CDR3 protein: CASSSREGSDTQYF. The CDR3 nucleotides are TGTGCCAGCAGCTCAAGGGAGGGGTCAGATACGCAGTATTTT.

Worth noting for this clone: This sample also contains other DNA sequences that code for the same CDR3. This chain connects TRBV27 to TRBJ2-7, with 8 bases matching TRBD2. V lost 0 bases, J lost 2 bases, and 3 bases stayed unmatched. The CDR3 length is 15 residues. The germline V gene encodes CDR1 MNHEY and CDR2 SMNVEV (reference sequence). CDR3 sequence: CASSLSPGGAYEQYF. CDR3 DNA: TGTGCCAGCAGTTTATCGCCGGGGGGGGCCTACGAGCAGTACTTC.

This rearrangement joins TRBV7-2 to TRBJ2-2, with TRBD1 identical over 10 bases. Looked up from germline, CDR1 is SGHTA and CDR2 is FQGNSA. The CDR3 has 15 residues. The V and J ends lost 6 bases and 3 bases, in that order; junction bases with no gene match: 4. DNA for the CDR3: TGTGCCAGCAGTTTTGACAGGGGGCACACCGGGGAGCTGTTTTTT. Protein: CASSFDRGHTGELFF.

J is TRBJ1-1 and V is TRBV13; D unresolved. With 4 bases removed from V and 1 base from J, the gap between germline ends came to 10 bases. The CDR3 spans 14 residues. The germline V gene encodes CDR1 PRHDT and CDR2 FYEKMQ (reference sequence). DNA for the CDR3: TGTGCCAGCAGCTCAATTTTGGGGAACACTGAAGCTTTCTTT. Its protein product is CASSSILGNTEAFF.

The rearrangement uses TRBV6-6 and TRBJ2-7; possibly TRBD1 for D (6 bases). The CDR3 is made up of 13 amino acids. With 6 bases removed from V and 3 bases from J, the gap between germline ends came to 12 bases. The germline V gene encodes CDR1 MNHNY and CDR2 SVGAGI (reference sequence). CDR3 nucleotide sequence: TGTGCCAGCAGGAGGGACACAGACTACGAGCAGTACTTC. It codes for CASRRDTDYEQYF.

The CDR3 is CASSLESLAGGSYEQYF. The CDR3 DNA is TGTGCCAGCAGCTTAGAATCCCTGGCGGGAGGGTCCTACGAGCAGTACTTC. This sequence joins TRBV11-2 and TRBJ2-7, with 9 positions matching TRBD2. V was pared by 0 bases and J by 1 base, with 7 bases of the junction left unmatched. CDR1 and CDR2 from the germline V gene are SGHAT and FQNNGV. The CDR3 is 17 residues long.

The V and J genes are TRBV10-1 and TRBJ2-1; D gene unclear. V was trimmed by 3 bases and J by 4 bases, leaving 4 bases between them. The germline gives CDR1 WNHNN, CDR2 SYGVQD (reference sequence). This CDR3 is built from 12 residues. The DNA of the CDR3 is TGCGCCAGCAGTGACACGTACAATGAGCAGTTCTTC. It yields the protein CASSDTYNEQFF.

Only one count was recorded for this clone. The chain joins TRBV6-6 to TRBJ1-3; 7 bases agree with TRBD1. The germline V gene encodes CDR1 MNHNY and CDR2 SVGAGI (reference sequence). The CDR3 has 16 residues. Unmatched junction bases numbered 10, after V lost 2 bases and J lost 6 bases. CDR3 nucleotides: TGTGCCAGCAGTTACATAAAAGGGACAGTCGCAAACACCATATATTTT. This translates into CASSYIKGTVANTIYF.

The V and J genes are TRBV21-1 and TRBJ2-2. TRBV21-1 corresponds to a pseudogene. This CDR3 contains 16 residues. CDR3 amino acids: CASTPAGFSNTGELFF. The CDR3 bases are TGTGCCAGCACCCCCGCCGGATTCTCGAACACCGGGGAGCTGTTTTTT.